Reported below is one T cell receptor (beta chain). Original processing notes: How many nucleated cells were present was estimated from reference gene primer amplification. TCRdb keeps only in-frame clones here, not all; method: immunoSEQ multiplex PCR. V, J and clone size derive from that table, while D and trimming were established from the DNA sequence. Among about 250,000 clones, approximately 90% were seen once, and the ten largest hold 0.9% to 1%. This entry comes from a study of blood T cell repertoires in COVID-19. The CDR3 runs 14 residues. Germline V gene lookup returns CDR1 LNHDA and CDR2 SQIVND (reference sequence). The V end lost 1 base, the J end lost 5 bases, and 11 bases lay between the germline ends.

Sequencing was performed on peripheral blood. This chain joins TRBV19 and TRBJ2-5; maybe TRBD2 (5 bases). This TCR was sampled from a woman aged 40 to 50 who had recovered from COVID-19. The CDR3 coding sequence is TGTGCCAGTAGTATAGTGGGAGCTCGGGAGACCCAGTACTTC. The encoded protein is CASSIVGARETQYF.